Listed here is a single T cell receptor beta chain. This clonotype was seen repeatedly, ten times or more. Its antigen is still unknown. Within one base of it there is no much larger clone, and no base qualities were kept. For repertoire sequencing, the TCR beta CDR3 regions were amplified from RNA transcripts. The first round was an RT-PCR using HTBI primers with the Qiagen OneStep RT-PCR kit, and this first round was followed by a second-round multiplex PCR, then size selection and purification. Sequencing of the libraries was carried out on an Illumina HiSeq2000 in paired-end mode with 100 bp reads. From the authors' description of their analysis: Reads were processed with SOAPnuke, discarding reads with adapters, uncalled bases, mean Phred below 15, or no exact constant-primer or identifier match. COPE v1.2.5 was used to merge high-quality paired reads. Each unique nucleotide sequence was defined as a clonotype, and clonotypes were aligned to IMGT TRB V, D and J references with MiTCR v1.1. The analysis was limited to V-J combinations with a frequency above 0.0001, which together covered 99.2% of repertoires. A TCR clonal expansion and chaos score per V-J combination was defined as the ratio of F50 clonal expansion to chaos observed in the TCRdist matrix. Welch's t-statistics and random forest were used to narrow the features down to approximately 13 V-J combinations, which were then fed into a naive Bayes classifier. The Morisita-Horn index was used to measure how similar the thyroid and blood repertoires were. TCRdb's own reprocessing of the public reads used fastp at Q25 and MiXCR and kept productive beta chains. A single entry per CDR3 protein holds the most common genes and DNA from its merged rows. What appears here as the V and J calls and clone size reflects TCRdb's work, not the paper's. The sample has around 400,000 distinct CDR3 sequences on record, approximately 21% of them singletons. The ten largest clones represent around 3.1% of the sample.

The record originates from a study of Graves' ophthalmopathy and Graves' hyperthyroidism (dated by TCRdb to between 2017 and 2018). For context, the study as a whole: Peripheral blood was collected before any treatment was given, at the time of initial diagnosis. An independent validation cohort comprised some 19 hyperthyroidism patients and about 16 patients who later progressed from hyperthyroidism to ophthalmopathy. In total, 135 blood samples were TCR-sequenced: fewer than 50 ophthalmopathy, some 75 hyperthyroidism and 17 hyperthyroidism-to-ophthalmopathy patients. To explore V-J signatures that distinguish ophthalmopathy from hyperthyroidism, a discovery set of 100 patients was enrolled, made up of 40 to 45 with ophthalmopathy and some 58 with stable hyperthyroidism. The study used TCR beta repertoire signatures to distinguish Graves' ophthalmopathy from Graves' hyperthyroidism and to predict progression to ophthalmopathy. T-cell repertoires of thyroid tissue and blood were compared in several hyperthyroidism patients. Following sampling, methimazole starting at 30 mg daily was administered to hyperthyroidism patients, and high-dose intravenous methylprednisolone was administered to ophthalmopathy patients. The 95 to 100 discovery patients were divided at random into training and test sets in a 7:3 ratio. Summary of the overall study and its limitations: Among expanded thyroid clonotypes with frequency above 0.001, most also showed up in blood, which suggests that blood repertoires may reflect the thyroid immune response. Sample size was not predetermined statistically, and investigators were not blinded to group allocation. In validation, the model predicted ophthalmopathy progression with about 71% sensitivity and approximately 75% specificity; fewer than 15 predicted patients were CT-confirmed with GO in a median of approximately 6.5 months. The 13-signature model separated ophthalmopathy from stable hyperthyroidism with 87.88% sensitivity and around 81% specificity in cross-validation, and 80%/75% in the test set.

The CDR3 has 14 amino acids, counting the end cysteine and phenylalanine. The entry retains the CDR3 DNA only, 42 bases that are in frame from base 1. Per the germline V gene, SGHTA is the CDR1 and FQGNSA is the CDR2. The trim is 5 bases for V and 0 bases for J, with a gap of 10 bases between the germline ends. Stable hyperthyroidism was defined as no progression to ophthalmopathy within 18 months of follow-up. Hyperthyroidism patients were newly diagnosed, with disease duration under 2 months, and aged 18 to 65 years. Patients with other autoimmune diseases, uncontrolled infections, pregnancy or lactation were excluded from the study. Clinical symptoms, serum thyroxine, TRAb, thyroid ultrasound and orbital computed tomography were used for diagnosis. PBMCs were isolated from 8 to 10 ml of fresh peripheral blood by Ficoll-Paque density gradient centrifugation. Trizol reagent was used to extract the total RNA, and its quality was then checked on an Agilent 2100 Bioanalyzer.

This clonotype originated in a young woman with stable Graves' hyperthyroidism. Donor details come from another sample of the same person, matched by shared clones. The V gene is TRBV7-2 and the J gene is TRBJ1-1; the D gene is possibly TRBD1, with 6 bases matching. Sequencing was performed on peripheral blood. The CDR3 corresponds to CASSQDSVNTEAFF. The sequenced DNA: TGTGCCAGCAGCCAGGACAGTGTGAACACTGAAGCTTTCTTT. When the CDR3 is completed using the reference TRBV7-2 and TRBJ1-1 genes on either side, the full variable domain is GAGVSQSPSNKVTEKGKDVELRCDPISGHTALYWYRQSLGQGLEFLIYFQGNSAPDKSGLPSDRFSAERTGGSVSTLTIQRTQQEDSAVYLCASSQDSVNTEAFFGQGTRLTVV.